Shown below are 4 T cell receptor beta chains from a single sample sequenced in a study of T cells after posttransplantation cyclophosphamide listed by TCRdb under 2016. The treatment or condition label corresponds to: high-dose cyclophosphamide on days +3 and +4 as single-agent GVHD prophylaxis. PTCy patients received busulfan and fludarabine conditioning, a related or unrelated marrow graft, and cyclophosphamide on days +3 and +4. The library was built by means of the immunoSEQ multiplex PCR assay. As stored in TCRdb, this immuneACCESS dataset retains in-frame rearrangements with V and J assigned. A fraction of the clones does not appear; measured against another copy, unresolved V genes explain less than half of the discrepancy, and the remainder lacks a known reason. This sample gives some 34,000 clones in total; more than 70% of them show up just once. The top ten clones comprise roughly 8.3% of the sample.

Sequencing used CD4+ T cells sorted from blood, obtained around 2,000 days after a stem cell transplant with posttransplant cyclophosphamide. The source of these receptors is a female patient in her forties or fifties who received an allogeneic stem cell transplant from a related donor, was CMV-positive, and had no GVHD. After a transplant, not all T cells may be the patient's own; some may come from the graft donor.

The chain carries TRBV4-2 and TRBJ1-1; D not certain. V lost 1 base and J 2 bases, leaving 17 bases between the germline ends. The CDR3 runs 17 residues. Germline lookup yields CDR1 LGHNA and CDR2 YNFKEQ. In DNA form, the CDR3 reads TGTGCCAGCAGCCAAGTGGGTCAGAGGCTACCTAACACTGAAGCTTTCTTT. Its translation: CASSQVGQRLPNTEAFF.

The chain uses TRBV19 and TRBJ1-2, with TRBD1 identical over 7 bases. Germline V gene lookup returns CDR1 LNHDA and CDR2 SQIVND (reference sequence). The CDR3 consists of 15 residues. V was clipped by 6 bases and J by 2 bases; unmatched bases: 9. CDR3 protein: CASSPWGQKNYGYTF. The CDR3 DNA follows: TGTGCCAGTAGCCCCTGGGGACAGAAAAACTATGGCTACACCTTC.

This chain joins TRBV7-9 and TRBJ1-2; D ambiguous. CDR1 is SEHNR, CDR2 FQNEAQ, per germline (reference sequence). The CDR3 spans 13 residues. V was shortened by 3 bases and J by 10 bases, with 15 bases between the two germline ends. CDR3 in amino acids: CASSLEDGRSYTF. CDR3 DNA sequence: TGTGCCAGCAGCTTGGAGGACGGGCGATCCTACACCTTC. The full variable domain, completed using reference TRBV7-9 and TRBJ1-2, is DTGVSQNPRHKITKRGQNVTFRCDPISEHNRLYWYRQTLGQGPEFLTYFQNEAQLEKSRLLSDRFSAERPKGSFSTLEIQRTEQGDSAMYLCASSLEDGRSYTFGSGTRLTVV.

The genes are TRBV6-1 and TRBJ1-2; the match to TRBD1 covers 7 bases. Germline CDR1 MNHNS, CDR2 SASEGT. This CDR3 spans 17 amino acids. Trimming at V came to 4 bases and at J to 4 bases, leaving 15 bases not matched to a gene. CDR3 in amino acids: CASSAGGTADFLYGYTF. The DNA for the CDR3 is TGTGCCAGCAGTGCGGGGGGGACAGCGGATTTCCTCTATGGCTACACCTTC.